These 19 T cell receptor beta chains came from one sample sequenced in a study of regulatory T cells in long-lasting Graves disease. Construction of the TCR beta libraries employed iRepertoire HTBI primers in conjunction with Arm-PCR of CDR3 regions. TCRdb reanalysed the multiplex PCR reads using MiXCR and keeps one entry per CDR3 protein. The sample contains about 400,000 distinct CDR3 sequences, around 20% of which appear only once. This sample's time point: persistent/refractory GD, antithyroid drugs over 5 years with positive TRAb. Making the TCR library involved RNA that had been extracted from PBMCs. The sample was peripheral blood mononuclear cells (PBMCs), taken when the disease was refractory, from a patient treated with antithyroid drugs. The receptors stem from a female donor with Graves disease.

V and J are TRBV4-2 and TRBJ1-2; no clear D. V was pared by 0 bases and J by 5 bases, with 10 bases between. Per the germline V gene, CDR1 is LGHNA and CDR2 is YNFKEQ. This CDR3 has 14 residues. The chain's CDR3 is CASSQEPGGYGYTF. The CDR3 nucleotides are TGTGCCAGCAGCCAAGAACCGGGTGGTTATGGCTACACCTTC.

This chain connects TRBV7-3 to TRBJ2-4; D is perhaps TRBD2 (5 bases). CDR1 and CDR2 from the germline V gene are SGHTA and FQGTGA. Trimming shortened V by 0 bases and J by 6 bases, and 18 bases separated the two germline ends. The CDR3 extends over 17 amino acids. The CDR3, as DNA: TGTGCCAGCAGCTTAACTATAGCTAGCACAATGGGAAACATTCAGTACTTC. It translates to CASSLTIASTMGNIQYF.

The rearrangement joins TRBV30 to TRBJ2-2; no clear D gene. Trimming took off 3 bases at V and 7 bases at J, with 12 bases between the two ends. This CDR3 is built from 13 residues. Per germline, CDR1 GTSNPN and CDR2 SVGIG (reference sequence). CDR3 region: CAWSATSNGELFF. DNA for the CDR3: TGTGCCTGGAGCGCCACTTCGAACGGGGAGCTGTTTTTT.

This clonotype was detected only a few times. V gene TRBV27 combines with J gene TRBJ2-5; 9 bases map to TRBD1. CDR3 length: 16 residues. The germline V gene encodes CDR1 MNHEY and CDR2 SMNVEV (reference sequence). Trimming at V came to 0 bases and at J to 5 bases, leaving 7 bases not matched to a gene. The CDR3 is CASSLSRTGVGETQYF. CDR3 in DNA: TGTGCCAGCAGTTTATCGCGGACAGGGGTGGGCGAGACCCAGTACTTC.

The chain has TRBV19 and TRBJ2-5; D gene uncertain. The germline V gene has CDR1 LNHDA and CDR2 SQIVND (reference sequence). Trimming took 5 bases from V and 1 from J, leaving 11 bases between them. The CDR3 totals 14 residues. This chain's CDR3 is CASSAFAGQETQYF. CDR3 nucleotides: TGTGCCAGTAGTGCATTCGCTGGCCAAGAGACCCAGTACTTC.

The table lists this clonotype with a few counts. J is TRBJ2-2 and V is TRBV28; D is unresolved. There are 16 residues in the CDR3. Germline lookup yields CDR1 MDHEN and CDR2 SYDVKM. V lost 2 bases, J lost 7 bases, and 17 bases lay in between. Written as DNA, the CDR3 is TGTGCCAGCAGTTTAAGCCCTACTGGACGCGACGGGGAGCTGTTTTTT. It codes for CASSLSPTGRDGELFF.

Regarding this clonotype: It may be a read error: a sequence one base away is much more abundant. Written as DNA, the CDR3 is TGTGCCAGCAGCTCCTCCCGCTGGACAGGGCAAGGGGCGGGGACCCAGTACTTC. Protein product: CASSSSRWTGQGAGTQYF. The chain has TRBV7-2 and TRBJ2-5, with TRBD1 identical over 8 bases. The length of the CDR3 is 18 residues. V lost 4 bases and J lost 7; bases outside the gene matches: 20. The germline V gene has CDR1 SGHTA and CDR2 FQGNSA.

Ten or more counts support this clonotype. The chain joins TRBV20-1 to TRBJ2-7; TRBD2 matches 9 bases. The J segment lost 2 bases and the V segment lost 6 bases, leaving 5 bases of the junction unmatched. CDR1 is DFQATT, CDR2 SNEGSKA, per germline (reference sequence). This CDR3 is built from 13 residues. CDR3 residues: CSAESGGTYEQYF. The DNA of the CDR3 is TGCAGTGCCGAGAGCGGGGGGACCTACGAGCAGTACTTC.

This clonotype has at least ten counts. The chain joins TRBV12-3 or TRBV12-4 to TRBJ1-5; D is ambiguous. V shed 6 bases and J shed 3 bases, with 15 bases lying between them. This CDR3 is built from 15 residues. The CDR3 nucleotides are TGTGCCAGCAGGCACCCGAGTGGCGACAATCAGCCCCAGCATTTT. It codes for CASRHPSGDNQPQHF.

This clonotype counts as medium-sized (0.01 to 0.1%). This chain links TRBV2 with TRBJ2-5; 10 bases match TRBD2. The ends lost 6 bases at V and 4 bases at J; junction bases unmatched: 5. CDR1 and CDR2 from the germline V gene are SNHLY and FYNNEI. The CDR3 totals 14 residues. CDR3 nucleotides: TGTGCCAGCAGGGGACTAGCGTCCGCAGAGACCCAGTACTTC. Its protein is CASRGLASAETQYF.

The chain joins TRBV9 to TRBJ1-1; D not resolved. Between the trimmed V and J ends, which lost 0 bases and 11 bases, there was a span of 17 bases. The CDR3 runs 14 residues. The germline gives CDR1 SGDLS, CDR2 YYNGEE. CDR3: CASSVEGGDLGAFF. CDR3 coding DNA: TGTGCCAGCAGCGTAGAAGGAGGAGACCTGGGTGCTTTCTTT.

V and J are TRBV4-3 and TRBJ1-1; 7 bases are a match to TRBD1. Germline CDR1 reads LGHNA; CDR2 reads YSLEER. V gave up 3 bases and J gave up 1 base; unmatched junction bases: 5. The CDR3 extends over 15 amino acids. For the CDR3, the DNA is TGCGCCAGCAGCCAGTCCGGGACAGCGAACACTGAAGCTTTCTTT. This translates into CASSQSGTANTEAFF.

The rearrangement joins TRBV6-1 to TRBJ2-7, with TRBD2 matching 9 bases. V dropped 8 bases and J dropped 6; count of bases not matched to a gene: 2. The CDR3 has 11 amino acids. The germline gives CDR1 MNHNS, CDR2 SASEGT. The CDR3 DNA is TGTGCCAGCGGGACTAGCTTCGAGCAGTACTTC. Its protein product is CASGTSFEQYF.

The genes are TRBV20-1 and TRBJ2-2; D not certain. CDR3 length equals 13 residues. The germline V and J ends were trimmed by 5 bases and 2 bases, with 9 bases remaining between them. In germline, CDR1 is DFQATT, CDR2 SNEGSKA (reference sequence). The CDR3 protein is CSADRVNTGELFF. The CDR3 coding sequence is TGCAGTGCTGACCGCGTTAACACCGGGGAGCTGTTTTTT.

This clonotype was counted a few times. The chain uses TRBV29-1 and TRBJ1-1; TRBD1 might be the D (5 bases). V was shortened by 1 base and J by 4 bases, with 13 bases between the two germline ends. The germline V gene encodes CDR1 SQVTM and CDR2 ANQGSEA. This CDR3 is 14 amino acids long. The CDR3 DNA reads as TGCAGCGTTGAAGGGGGGATGGAGGGCACTGAAGCTTTCTTT. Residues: CSVEGGMEGTEAFF.

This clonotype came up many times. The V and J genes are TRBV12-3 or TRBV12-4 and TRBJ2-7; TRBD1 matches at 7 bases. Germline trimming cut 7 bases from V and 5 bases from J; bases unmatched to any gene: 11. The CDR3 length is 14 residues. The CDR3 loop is CASTPGQLFDEQYF. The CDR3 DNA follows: TGTGCCAGCACCCCGGGACAGCTTTTCGACGAGCAGTACTTC.

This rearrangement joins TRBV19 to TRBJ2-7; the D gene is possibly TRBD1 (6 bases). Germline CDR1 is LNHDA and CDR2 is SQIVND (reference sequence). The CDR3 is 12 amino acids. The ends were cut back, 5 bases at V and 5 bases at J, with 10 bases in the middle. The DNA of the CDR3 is TGTGCCAGTAGTGACAACAGGGACGAGCAGTACTTC. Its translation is CASSDNRDEQYF.

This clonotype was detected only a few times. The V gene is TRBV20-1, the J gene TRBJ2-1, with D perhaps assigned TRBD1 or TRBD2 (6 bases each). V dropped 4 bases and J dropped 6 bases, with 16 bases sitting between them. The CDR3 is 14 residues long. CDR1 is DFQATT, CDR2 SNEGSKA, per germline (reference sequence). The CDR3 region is CSAMPYGGGNEQFF. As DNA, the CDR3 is TGCAGTGCTATGCCCTACGGAGGGGGCAATGAGCAGTTCTTC.

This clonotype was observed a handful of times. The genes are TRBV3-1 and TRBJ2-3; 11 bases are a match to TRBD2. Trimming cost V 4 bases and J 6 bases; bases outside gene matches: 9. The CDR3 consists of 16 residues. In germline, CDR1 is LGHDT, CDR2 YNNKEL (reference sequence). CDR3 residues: CASSPLAGGLSDTQYF. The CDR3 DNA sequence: TGTGCCAGCAGCCCCTTAGCGGGAGGGCTTTCGGATACGCAGTATTTT.